This paragraph reports one TCR beta chain. As yet, its antigen is unknown. These data come from a study of T-cell reconstitution after alpha-beta-depleted transplantation in children. Study-wide results and limits: A year post-transplant, T-cell counts and diversity derived mostly from newly produced T cells. After transplant, high TCRbeta diversity at day 60 in some patients arose from surviving recipient T cells and thymic progenitors. Alpha-beta T cells about two months after transplant reportedly derived from several hundred expanded graft clones.

Unique molecular identifiers were used in preparing the TCRbeta library. TCRdb processed the PCR reads anew with MiXCR; each CDR3 protein has one entry. Of a few hundred thousand distinct CDR3 sequences in the sample, 27% were seen once. V was shortened by 0 bases and J by 0 bases, with 16 bases between the two germline ends. CDR1 is LNHNV, CDR2 YYDKDF, per germline (reference sequence). The CDR3 loop spans 18 amino acids. This specimen was PBMCs, taken before TCRalphabeta/CD19-depleted stem cell transplant. J is TRBJ2-3 and V is TRBV15, with D unclear. This clonotype was sampled from a boy in the first two years of life with Wiskott-Aldrich syndrome, due to receive a stem cell transplant. CDR3 protein: CATSRDLEGDSSTDTQYF. The CDR3 DNA follows: TGTGCCACCAGCAGAGATCTTGAAGGCGACTCGAGCACAGATACGCAGTATTTT.